This TCR beta chain was identified in a study of blood T cell repertoires in COVID-19. Background on the study: Material from acute and convalescent COVID-19 was sourced from the United States, Italy and Spain. Sources were T cells, B-cell-depleted T cells, or PBMCs; the material itself was cDNA or gDNA.

Methods used by the authors: The authors estimated nucleated cell counts from reference gene primer amplification. Some clones are missing from TCRdb's copy, which holds only in-frame ones; the method was immunoSEQ multiplex PCR. The D gene and trimming were derived from the DNA, and the V and J assignments and clone size from that table. The data show approximately 200,000 clones, 65% to 90% seen once. Trimming removed 6 bases from V and 2 bases from J; junction bases left unmatched: 10. The CDR3 spans 15 residues. CDR1 is MNHEY, CDR2 SVGAGI, per germline. The rearrangement uses TRBV6-5 and TRBJ2-7, with 7 bases aligning to TRBD1. Specimen: peripheral blood. This sequence originates from a woman aged 45-65 years with acute or convalescent COVID-19. This CDR3 is CASSIQQGTPYEQYF. The CDR3 region has the DNA TGTGCCAGCAGCATACAACAGGGGACCCCCTACGAGCAGTACTTC.